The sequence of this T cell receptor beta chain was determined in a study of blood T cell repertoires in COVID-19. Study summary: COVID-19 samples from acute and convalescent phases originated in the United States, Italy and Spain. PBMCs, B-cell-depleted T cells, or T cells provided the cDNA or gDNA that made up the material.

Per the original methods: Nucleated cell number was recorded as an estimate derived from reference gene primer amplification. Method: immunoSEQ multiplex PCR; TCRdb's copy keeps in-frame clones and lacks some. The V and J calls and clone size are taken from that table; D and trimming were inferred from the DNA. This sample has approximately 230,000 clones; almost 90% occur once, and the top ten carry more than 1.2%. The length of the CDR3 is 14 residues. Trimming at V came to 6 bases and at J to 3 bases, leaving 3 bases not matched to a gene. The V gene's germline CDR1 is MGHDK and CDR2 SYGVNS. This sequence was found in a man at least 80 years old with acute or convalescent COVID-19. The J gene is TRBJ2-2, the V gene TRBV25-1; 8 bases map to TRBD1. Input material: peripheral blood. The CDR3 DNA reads TGTGCCAGCAGCGGGACAGGTTACACCGGGGAGCTGTTTTTT. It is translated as CASSGTGYTGELFF.